Following are 21 T cell receptor beta chains from one sample sequenced in a study (dated by TCRdb to 2015 to 2017). Preparation of the library involved 5' RACE. Data came from an Illumina MiSeq. TCRdb reprocessing: public reads trimmed at Q25 with fastp, clones called with MiXCR, in-frame beta chains kept. Rows with a matching CDR3 protein are joined into one entry that keeps the most common DNA and genes. This sample gives under 8,500 distinct CDR3 sequences in total; 40% to 65% of them show up just once. The top ten clonotypes cover just under 5% of the sample. Sequenced sample: memory CD4+ T cells sorted from a lymph node. The label giving this sample's cell subset or site can be read as: memory CD4+ T cells, CD4+CD45RO+CD25-. The receptors derive from a female donor with breast cancer.

J is TRBJ2-3 and V is TRBV11-1; 7 nucleotides agree with TRBD1. The CDR3 has 15 amino acids. V shed 1 base and J 3 bases; nucleotides not matched to a gene: 4. Looked up from germline, CDR1 is SGHAT and CDR2 is FQDESV (reference sequence). Here the CDR3 DNA reads TGTGCCAGCAGCTTAGGCAGGGGGAAAACAGATACGCAGTATTTT. Translated: CASSLGRGKTDTQYF.

The rearrangement joins TRBV20-1 to TRBJ1-1, with 8 bases matching TRBD1. J lost 1 base, V lost 6 bases, and 7 bases had no gene match. The germline CDR1 and CDR2 sequences are DFQATT and SNEGSKA (reference sequence). This CDR3 has 14 residues. The DNA of the CDR3 is TGCAGTGCCAGATATGACAGGGGGAACACTGAAGCTTTCTTT. Encoded protein: CSARYDRGNTEAFF.

This clonotype is labeled medium-sized (0.01 to 0.1%). The chain joins TRBV20-1 to TRBJ1-1; 9 nucleotides align to TRBD1. The junction had 7 bases not matched to a gene; V was cut back by 3 bases and J by 5 bases. The germline CDR1 and CDR2 sequences are DFQATT and SNEGSKA (reference sequence). The CDR3 runs to 14 residues. CDR3 bases: TGCAGTGCTAGGGACTCCGGGACAGGGACTGAAGCTTTCTTT. Residues: CSARDSGTGTEAFF.

This chain joins TRBV6-5 and TRBJ1-2; 11 bases agree with TRBD1. V lost 2 bases to trimming and J lost 4 bases; unmatched junction nucleotides: 6. Germline assignment: CDR1 MNHEY and CDR2 SVGAGI. The length of the CDR3 is 16 residues. The CDR3 nucleotides are TGTGCCAGCAGTTACGTTAGGACAGGGGGCGGCTATGGCTACACCTTC. Translating it yields CASSYVRTGGGYGYTF.

Note on this clonotype: The conserved final phenylalanine or tryptophan is absent from the CDR3, which likely points to a read error. V usage is TRBV6-1 and J usage is TRBJ2-5; 7 bases are a match to TRBD1. CDR1 is MNHNS and CDR2 is SASEGT in the germline V gene. This CDR3 spans 14 amino acids. V gave up 4 bases and J gave up 5 bases; unmatched junction bases: 7. The CDR3 loop reads CASSGRGISETQYS. Here the CDR3 DNA reads TGTGCCAGCAGTGGCAGGGGGATATCTGAGACCCAGTACTCC.

About this clonotype itself: An end of the junction differs from the germline gene, which may be a read error. This chain connects TRBV5-5 to TRBJ2-1; possible D gene TRBD1, 5 bases. The CDR3 spans 13 residues. Germline V gene sequence: CDR1 SGHKS, CDR2 YYEKEE (reference sequence). Here the CDR3 reads CASSFDSYNEQFF. The CDR3 nucleotides are TGCGCCAGCAGCTTTGACAGCTACAATGAGCAGTTCTTC.

This sequence joins TRBV27 and TRBJ2-5, with no clear D. The V end lost 0 bases, the J end lost 5 bases, and 10 bases lay between the germline ends. CDR1 and CDR2 from the germline V gene are MNHEY and SMNVEV (reference sequence). The CDR3 covers 14 residues. Here the CDR3 DNA reads TGTGCCAGCAGTTTATCAGGGAATGGGGAGACCCAGTACTTC. Amino acid sequence: CASSLSGNGETQYF.

The gene calls are TRBV30 and TRBJ1-1, with D unresolved. CDR3 size: 11 residues. Between the trimmed V and J ends, which lost 5 bases and 11 bases, there was a span of 15 bases. Germline CDR1 GTSNPN, CDR2 SVGIG (reference sequence). CDR3 nucleotide sequence: TGTGCCTGGGGTTCTGGCTTGAGCGCTTTCTTT. It codes for CAWGSGLSAFF.

This chain joins TRBV5-1 and TRBJ2-5; perhaps D is TRBD1 or TRBD2 (5 bases each). CDR3 size: 13 residues. Trimming left V 0 bases short and J 7 bases short, with 10 bases between. CDR1 and CDR2 (germline): SGHRS, YFSETQ. The CDR3 DNA sequence: TGCGCCAGCAGCTTGGTGGGGACCTCGACCCAGTACTTC. This sequence encodes CASSLVGTSTQYF.

This chain uses TRBV4-1 with TRBJ2-1; 8 positions agree with TRBD1. The germline V gene encodes CDR1 MGHRA and CDR2 YSYEKL. V lost 0 bases to trimming and J lost 8 bases; unmatched junction nucleotides: 18. The CDR3 spans 19 residues. Written as DNA, the CDR3 is TGCGCCAGCAGCCAAGAAAAACTGGGTAGGACAGGGAACGGCGATGAGCAGTTCTTC. Amino acid sequence: CASSQEKLGRTGNGDEQFF.

This sequence joins TRBV29-1 and TRBJ2-5, with D maybe TRBD2 (5 bases). The CDR3 is 13 amino acids. The ends were cut back, 4 bases at V and 4 bases at J, with 13 bases in the middle. Germline CDR1 and CDR2: SQVTM and ANQGSEA. The CDR3 is CSVGQTRGETQYF. CDR3 nucleotides: TGCAGCGTTGGACAAACACGGGGAGAGACCCAGTACTTC.

The chain is built from TRBV5-1 and TRBJ2-5; TRBD2 matches at 11 bases. V lost 0 bases to trimming and J lost 5 bases; unmatched junction nucleotides: 6. CDR3 length: 16 amino acids. Per the germline V gene, CDR1 is SGHRS and CDR2 is YFSETQ. CDR3 DNA: TGCGCCAGCAGCTTGGTAGCGGGAGGGGTCCGGGAGACCCAGTACTTC. Translating gives CASSLVAGGVRETQYF.

The chain recombines TRBV12-3 or TRBV12-4 with TRBJ1-3; 7 bases match TRBD1. The CDR3 has 14 amino acids. V was pared by 4 bases and J by 3 bases, with 3 bases of the junction left unmatched. The chain's CDR3 is CASSWGQHGNTIYF. CDR3 nucleotide sequence: TGTGCCAGCAGTTGGGGACAGCATGGAAACACCATATATTTT.

The chain links TRBV12-3 or TRBV12-4 to TRBJ2-3; a weak D match, TRBD1 (6 bases). CDR3 length: 15 amino acids. V lost 7 bases and J lost 0, with 14 bases in between. The CDR3 here is CASMARGYSTDTQYF. The CDR3 region has the DNA TGTGCCAGCATGGCCAGGGGCTACAGCACAGATACGCAGTATTTT.

The genes are TRBV20-1 and TRBJ2-3; 9 nucleotides agree with TRBD1. The CDR3 has 15 amino acids. Germline values: CDR1 DFQATT, CDR2 SNEGSKA (reference sequence). J gave up 5 bases and V 4 bases, and 10 bases lay outside the gene matches. CDR3 residues: CSAINPQGAGDTQYF. Written as DNA, the CDR3 is TGCAGTGCTATCAACCCACAGGGGGCAGGAGATACGCAGTATTTT.

There are a few counts of this clonotype. V gene TRBV5-4 combines with J gene TRBJ1-5, with D hard to call. Trimming removed 2 bases from V and 5 bases from J, with 8 bases in between. The germline CDR1 and CDR2 sequences are SGHNT and YYREEE (reference sequence). The CDR3 is 13 amino acids. CDR3 in amino acids: CASSFDADQPQHF. The CDR3 coding sequence is TGTGCCAGCAGCTTCGACGCCGATCAGCCCCAGCATTTT.

The chain joins TRBV6-6 to TRBJ2-7; no definite D call. Germline V CDR1 and CDR2: MNHNY, SVGAGI (reference sequence). This CDR3 contains 11 residues. V was cut by 5 bases and J by 3 bases, with 5 bases left in between. CDR3: CASSPLYEQYF. CDR3 DNA: TGTGCCAGCAGTCCCCTCTACGAGCAGTACTTC.

As for this clonotype: One end of the junction does not line up with germline, which may come from a read error. The rearrangement uses TRBV20-1 and TRBJ2-6, with D tentatively TRBD1 (5 bases). The germline CDR1 and CDR2 sequences are DFQATT and SNEGSKA (reference sequence). This CDR3 has 16 amino acids. CDR3 sequence reads: CSARGSNRPGANALTF. For the CDR3, the DNA is TGCAGTGCTAGAGGGTCGAACAGGCCTGGGGCCAACGCCCTGACTTTC.

V is TRBV6-6 and J is TRBJ1-6; D is unclear. This CDR3 is 15 amino acids long. The V gene lost 2 bases and the J gene lost 0 bases, with 5 bases spanning the gap. Per germline, CDR1 MNHNY and CDR2 SVGAGI (reference sequence). The CDR3 region has the DNA TGTGCCAGCAGTTACGAGAGCTCCTATAATTCACCCCTCCACTTT. This sequence encodes CASSYESSYNSPLHF.

There are a few counts of this clonotype. This chain uses TRBV18 with TRBJ2-2, with unresolved D. V was cut by 0 bases and J by 4 bases, with 9 bases left in between. From germline, CDR1 is KGHSH and CDR2 LQKENI. The CDR3 totals 15 residues. CDR3 loop: CASSPPNTGTGELFF. For the CDR3, the DNA is TGTGCCAGCTCACCACCGAACACGGGCACCGGGGAGCTGTTTTTT.

V usage is TRBV20-1 and J usage is TRBJ1-1; TRBD1 matches at 9 bases. V gave up 5 bases and J gave up 3 bases; unmatched junction bases: 4. The CDR3 has 13 residues. Germline CDR1 is DFQATT and CDR2 is SNEGSKA (reference sequence). The CDR3 DNA reads TGCAGTGCTCTGACAGGGGGTTACACTGAAGCTTTCTTT. Protein: CSALTGGYTEAFF.